The clone carrying this TCR beta chain was recorded a few times. The method was immunoSEQ multiplex PCR; TCRdb's version includes in-frame clones alone and lacks a portion of them. Counted here are 650,000 to 950,000 clones, over 75% occurring once; the ten biggest clones make up over 0.008%. The sample is drawn from a study of shared T cell receptors in the human thymus. The CDR3 sequence is 18 residues long. V lost 5 bases and J lost 3, with 24 bases in between. Per germline, CDR1 SGHNT and CDR2 YENEEA. These data also featured in a second study, about human thymus T cells. That investigation notes: What appeared biased in thymic and blood repertoires was the usage of V and J genes. Related research described strongly overlapping thymic repertoires in unrelated people.

What was sequenced was thymocytes. The sequence came from a girl under two years old with a congenital heart defect. The V gene is TRBV11-3, the J gene TRBJ2-3; tentatively, D is TRBD1 (6 bases). The CDR3 sequence is CASSPPTDRIRDTDTQYF. CDR3 bases: TGTGCCAGCAGCCCTCCCACCGACAGGATCCGGGATACAGATACGCAGTATTTT.